The entry below describes one T cell receptor (beta chain). In the authors' methods: Amplification of reference gene primers provided the estimated nucleated cell counts. The repertoire was sequenced with immunoSEQ multiplex PCR; TCRdb's copy has only in-frame clones and lacks some. That table gives V, J and clone size, and the DNA gave D and trimming. This table holds under 250,000 clones, roughly 78% found once. The data are from a study of blood T cell repertoires in COVID-19. On the study more broadly: From T cells, B-cell-depleted T cells, or PBMCs came the material, which was cDNA or gDNA.

Trimming left V 2 bases short and J 5 bases short, with 4 bases between. This CDR3 contains 12 residues. Germline-derived CDR1 and CDR2 are SGHTA and FQGNSA. Sequencing was done on a sample of peripheral blood. This receptor was taken from a woman aged 40 to 50 with acute or convalescent COVID-19. The genes are TRBV7-2 and TRBJ2-1; D is undetermined. The CDR3 nucleotides read TGTGCCAGCAGCTTATATAACAATGAGCAGTTCTTC. Translation: CASSLYNNEQFF.